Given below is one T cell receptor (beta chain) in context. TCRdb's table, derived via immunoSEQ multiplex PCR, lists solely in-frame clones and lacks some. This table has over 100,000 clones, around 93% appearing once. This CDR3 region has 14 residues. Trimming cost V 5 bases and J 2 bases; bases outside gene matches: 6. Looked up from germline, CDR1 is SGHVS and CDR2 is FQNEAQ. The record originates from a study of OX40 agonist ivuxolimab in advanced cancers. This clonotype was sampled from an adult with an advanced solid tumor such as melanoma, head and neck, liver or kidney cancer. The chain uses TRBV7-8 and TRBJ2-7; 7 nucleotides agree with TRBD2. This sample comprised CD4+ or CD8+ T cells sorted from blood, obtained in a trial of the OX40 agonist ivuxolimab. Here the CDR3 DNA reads TGTGCCAGCAGCCCCCAACTAGCGACCTACGAGCAGTACTTC. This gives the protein CASSPQLATYEQYF.